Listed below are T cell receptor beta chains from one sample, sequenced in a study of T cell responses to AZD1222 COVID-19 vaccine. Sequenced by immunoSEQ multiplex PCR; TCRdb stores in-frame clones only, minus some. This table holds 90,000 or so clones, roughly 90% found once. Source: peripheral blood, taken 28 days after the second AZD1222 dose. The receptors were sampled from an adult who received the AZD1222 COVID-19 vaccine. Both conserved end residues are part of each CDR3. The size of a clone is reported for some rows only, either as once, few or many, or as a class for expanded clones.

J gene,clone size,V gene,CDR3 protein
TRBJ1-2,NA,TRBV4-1,CASSPGSRGYTF
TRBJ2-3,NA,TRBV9,CASSVVSGGLTDTQYF
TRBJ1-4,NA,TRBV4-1,CASSPTDTNEKLFF
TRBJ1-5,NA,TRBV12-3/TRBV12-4,CASSRVSNQPQHF
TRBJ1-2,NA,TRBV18,CASSPGADNYGYTF
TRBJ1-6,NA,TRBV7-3,CASSLTPQGGSPLHF
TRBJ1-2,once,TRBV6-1,CASSEVAVFNYGYTF
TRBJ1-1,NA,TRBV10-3,CAISDAGTEAFF
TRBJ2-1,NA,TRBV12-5,CASGQRDRINEQFF
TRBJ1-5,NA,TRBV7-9,CASSLGTANQPQHF
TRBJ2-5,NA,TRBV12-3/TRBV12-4,CASSLEAQYF
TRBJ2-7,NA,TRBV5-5,CASSLEGLVYEQYF
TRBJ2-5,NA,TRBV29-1,CSVGLAGAGETQYF
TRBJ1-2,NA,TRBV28,CASSSGARTYGYTF
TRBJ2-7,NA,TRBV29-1,CSAPGLAVHFSYEQYF
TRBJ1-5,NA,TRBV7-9,CASSHFSEDNNQPQHF
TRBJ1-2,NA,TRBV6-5,CASSYSRQGSYGYTF
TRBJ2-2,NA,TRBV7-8,CASSLVSVLLQTGELFF
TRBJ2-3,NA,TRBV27,CASSWGGSTDTQYF
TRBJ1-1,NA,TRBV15,CATSRDRAGNTEAFF
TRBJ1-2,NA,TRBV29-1,CSVGGTTVINYGYTF
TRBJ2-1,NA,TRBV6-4,CASSRQTGSSYNEQFF
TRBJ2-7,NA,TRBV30,CASGGSSYEQYF
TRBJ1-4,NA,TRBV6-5,CATWKEKLFF
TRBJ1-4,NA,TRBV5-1,CASSLDNRVNNEKLFF
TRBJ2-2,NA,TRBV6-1,CASSELAGGLTGELFF
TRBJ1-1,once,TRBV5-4,CASSLQGATTEAFF
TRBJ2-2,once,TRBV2,CASSEGTGGVWGHGELFF
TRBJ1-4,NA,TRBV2,CASTEGRGLEKLFF
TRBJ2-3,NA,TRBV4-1,CASSQDEGQDSDTQYF
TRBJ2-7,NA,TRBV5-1,CASSLETNYEQYF
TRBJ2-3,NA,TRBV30,CAWSVSQTHTQYF
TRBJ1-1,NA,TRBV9,CASSVADGGGEAFF
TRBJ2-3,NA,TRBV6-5,CASTYSGGADTQYF
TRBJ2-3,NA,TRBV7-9,CASRSGEFSTDTQYF
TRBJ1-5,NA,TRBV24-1,CATSDFRDPNQPQHF
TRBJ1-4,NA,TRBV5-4,CASSQGQGGEKLFF
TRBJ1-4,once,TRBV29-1,CSVYGQGGEKLFF
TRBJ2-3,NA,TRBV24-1,CATSSGGPQYF
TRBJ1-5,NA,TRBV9,CASSVGQAGQPQHF
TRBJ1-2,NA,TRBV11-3,CASSSGGEEERGYTF
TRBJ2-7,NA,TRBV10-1,CASRGTSYYEQYF
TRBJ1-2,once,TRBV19,CASEGRQNYGYTF
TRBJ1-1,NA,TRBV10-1,CAGQTLRSQMNTEAFF
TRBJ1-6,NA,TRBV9,CASSPFKAPDNSPLHF
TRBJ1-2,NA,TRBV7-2,CASSYHFPDRQGTYGYTF
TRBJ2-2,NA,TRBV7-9,CASSKNTGELFF
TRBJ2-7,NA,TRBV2,CASNKPSGGANGQYF
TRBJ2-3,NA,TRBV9,CASSVVGQGLDTQYF
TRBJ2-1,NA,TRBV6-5,CASSYSGMGEQFF
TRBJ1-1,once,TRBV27,CASRATGANTEAFF
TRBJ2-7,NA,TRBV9,CASSVGGTSPGEQYF
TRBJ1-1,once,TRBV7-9,CASSQGQYTEAFF